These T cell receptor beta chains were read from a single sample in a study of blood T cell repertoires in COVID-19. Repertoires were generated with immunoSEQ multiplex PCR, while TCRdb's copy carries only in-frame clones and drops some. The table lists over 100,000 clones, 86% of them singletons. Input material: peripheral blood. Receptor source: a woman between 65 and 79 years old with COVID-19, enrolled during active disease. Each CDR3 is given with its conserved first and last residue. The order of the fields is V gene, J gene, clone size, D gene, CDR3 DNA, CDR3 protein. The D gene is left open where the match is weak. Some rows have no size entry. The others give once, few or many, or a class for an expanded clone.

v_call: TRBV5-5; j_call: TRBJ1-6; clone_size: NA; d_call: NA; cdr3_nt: TGTGCCAGCAGCTTACAGAATTCACCCCTCCACTTT; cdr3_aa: CASSLQNSPLHF
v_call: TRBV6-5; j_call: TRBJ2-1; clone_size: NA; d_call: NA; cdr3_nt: TGTGCCAGCAGCGACCCCGGGGTCCATGAGCAGTTCTTC; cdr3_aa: CASSDPGVHEQFF
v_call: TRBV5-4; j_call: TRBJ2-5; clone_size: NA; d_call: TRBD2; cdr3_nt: TGTGCCAGCAGCCTGCCCGGGACTAGCGGACCCCAAGAGACCCAGTACTTC; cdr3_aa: CASSLPGTSGPQETQYF
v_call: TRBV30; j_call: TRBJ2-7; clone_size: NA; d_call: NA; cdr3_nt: TGTGCCTGGAGTAAGGGGGTATCAGAGCAGTACTTC; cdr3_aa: CAWSKGVSEQYF
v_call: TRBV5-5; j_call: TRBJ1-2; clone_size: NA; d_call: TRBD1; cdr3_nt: TGTGCCAGCAGCTTGGGGACAGGGTTGGGCGTCTATGGCTACACCTTC; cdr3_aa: CASSLGTGLGVYGYTF
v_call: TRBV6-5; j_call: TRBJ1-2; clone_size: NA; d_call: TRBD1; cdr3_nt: TGTGCCAGCAGAGGGGACAGGGTCTATGGCTACACCTTC; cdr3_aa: CASRGDRVYGYTF
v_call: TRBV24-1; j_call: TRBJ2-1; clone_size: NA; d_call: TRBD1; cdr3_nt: TGTGCCACCAGTCCCCCCGGGACAGGGGACAATGAGCAGTTCTTC; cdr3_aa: CATSPPGTGDNEQFF
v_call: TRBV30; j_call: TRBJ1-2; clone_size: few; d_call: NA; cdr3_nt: TGTGCCTGGAGTGTATCAAGCCGGGGCTACACCTTC; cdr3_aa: CAWSVSSRGYTF
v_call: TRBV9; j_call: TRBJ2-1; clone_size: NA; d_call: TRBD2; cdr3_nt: TGTGCCAGCAGCTCTGGCGGGGGGGGTTACAATGAGCAGTTCTTC; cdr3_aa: CASSSGGGGYNEQFF
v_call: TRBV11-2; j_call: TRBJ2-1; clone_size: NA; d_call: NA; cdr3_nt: TGTGCCAGCAGTGGACAGAGATACAATGAGCAGTTCTTC; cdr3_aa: CASSGQRYNEQFF
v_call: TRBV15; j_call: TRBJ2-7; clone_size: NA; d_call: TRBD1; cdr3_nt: TGTGCCACCAGCAGAGACAAGACAGGGGCCGAGCAGTACTTC; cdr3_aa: CATSRDKTGAEQYF
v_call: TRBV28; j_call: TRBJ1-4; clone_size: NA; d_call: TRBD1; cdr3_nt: TGTGCCAGCAGAAACTCAGGGGGAATTAGCGAAAAACTGTTTTTT; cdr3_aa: CASRNSGGISEKLFF
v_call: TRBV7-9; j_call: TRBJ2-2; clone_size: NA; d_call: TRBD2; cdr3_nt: TGTGCCAGCAGCTTAGACGCGACTAGCGGGGGGGCGAACACCGGGGAGCTGTTTTTT; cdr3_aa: CASSLDATSGGANTGELFF
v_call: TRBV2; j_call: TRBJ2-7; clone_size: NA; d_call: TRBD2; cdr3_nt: TGTGCCAGCCTCCCGGGGGGGTCCTCCGGGACGCCACTTAGACACAGTTCCTACGAGCAGTACTTC; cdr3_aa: CASLPGGSSGTPLRHSSYEQYF
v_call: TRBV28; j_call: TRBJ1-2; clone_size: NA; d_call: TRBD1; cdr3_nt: TGTGCCAGCAGTTTTAGCAGGGACAGGGTAAGAGTCTATGGCTACACCTTC; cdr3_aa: CASSFSRDRVRVYGYTF
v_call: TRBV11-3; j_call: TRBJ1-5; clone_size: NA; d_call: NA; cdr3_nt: TGTGCCAGCAGTTGTTCGAGGCCGTCTCCGCCCCAGCATTTT; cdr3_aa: CASSCSRPSPPQHF
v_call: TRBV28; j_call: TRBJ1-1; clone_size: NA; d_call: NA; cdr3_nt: TGTGCCAGCAGTTTACAGGGTATTACTGAAGCTTTCTTT; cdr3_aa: CASSLQGITEAFF
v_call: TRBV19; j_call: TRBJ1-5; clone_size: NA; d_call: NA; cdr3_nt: TGTGCCAGTAGTATAACCAGGGATAGCAATCAGCCCCAGCATTTT; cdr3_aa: CASSITRDSNQPQHF
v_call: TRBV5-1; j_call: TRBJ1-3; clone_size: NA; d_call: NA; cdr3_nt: TGCGCCAGCAGCTTGGATGGGGCATCTGGAAACACCATATATTTT; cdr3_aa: CASSLDGASGNTIYF
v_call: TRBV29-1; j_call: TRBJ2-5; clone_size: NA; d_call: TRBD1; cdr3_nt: TGCAGCGTGACCCGACAGGGCCAAGAGACCCAGTACTTC; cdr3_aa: CSVTRQGQETQYF
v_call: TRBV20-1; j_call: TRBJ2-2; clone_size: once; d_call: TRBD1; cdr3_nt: TGCAGTGCTAGTCGGCCCCAGGGGGTCCAGGGGGTCGGGGAGCTGTTTTTT; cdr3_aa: CSASRPQGVQGVGELFF
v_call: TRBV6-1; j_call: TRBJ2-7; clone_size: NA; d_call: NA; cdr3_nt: TGTGCCAGCAGTGAAGGGGAGAACAGGGTCACCTACGAGCAGTACTTC; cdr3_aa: CASSEGENRVTYEQYF
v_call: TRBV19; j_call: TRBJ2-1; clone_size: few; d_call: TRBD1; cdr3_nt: TGTGCCAGTAGTATCGCAGGGGGAAGGCAATCGGATGAGCAGTTCTTC; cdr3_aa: CASSIAGGRQSDEQFF
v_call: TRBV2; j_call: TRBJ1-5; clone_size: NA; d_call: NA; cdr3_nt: TGTGCCAGCAGTGAATTCCATAGCAATCAGCCCCAGCATTTT; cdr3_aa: CASSEFHSNQPQHF
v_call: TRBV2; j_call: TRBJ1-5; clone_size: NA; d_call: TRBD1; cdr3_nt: TGTGCCAGCAGTAAGACAGGGATTGGCAATCAGCCCCAGCATTTT; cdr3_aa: CASSKTGIGNQPQHF
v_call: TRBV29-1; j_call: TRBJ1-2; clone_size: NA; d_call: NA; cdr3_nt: TGCAGCGCCGTGGGACAAGATGGCTACACCTTC; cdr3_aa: CSAVGQDGYTF
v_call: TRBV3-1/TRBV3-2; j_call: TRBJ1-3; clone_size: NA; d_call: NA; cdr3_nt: TGTGCCAGCAGCCAACTCCAGAAGTCTGGAAACACCATATATTTT; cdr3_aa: CASSQLQKSGNTIYF
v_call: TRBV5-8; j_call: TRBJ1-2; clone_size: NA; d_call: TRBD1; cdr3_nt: TGTGCCAGCGGACTCGGACAGGGGCATGGCTACACCTTC; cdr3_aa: CASGLGQGHGYTF
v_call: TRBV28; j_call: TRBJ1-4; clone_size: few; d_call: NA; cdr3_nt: TGTGCCAGCAGTCCACCGGGACGGGGGATCCAGAATGAAAAACTGTTTTTT; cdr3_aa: CASSPPGRGIQNEKLFF
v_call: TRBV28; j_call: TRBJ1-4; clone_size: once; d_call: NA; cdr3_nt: TGTGCCAGCAGTCTAAGGGGATCTAATGAAAAACTGTTTTTT; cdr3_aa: CASSLRGSNEKLFF
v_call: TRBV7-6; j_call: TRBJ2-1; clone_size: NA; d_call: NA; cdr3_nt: TGTGCCAGCGAGCCTCTTGAGAATGAGCAGTTCTTC; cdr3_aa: CASEPLENEQFF
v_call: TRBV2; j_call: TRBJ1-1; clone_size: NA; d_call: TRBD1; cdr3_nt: TGTGCCAGCAGTGTCGACAGGGGTGAAACTGAAGCTTTCTTT; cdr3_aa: CASSVDRGETEAFF
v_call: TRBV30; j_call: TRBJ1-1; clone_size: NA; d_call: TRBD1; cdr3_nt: TGTGCCTGGAGTGTACCGATGACAGGGGGTTCGAAAGCTTTCTTT; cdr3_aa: CAWSVPMTGGSKAFF
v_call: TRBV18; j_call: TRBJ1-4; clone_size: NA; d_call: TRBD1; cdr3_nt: TGTGCCAGCTCACCCGCAGGGGGCTATGAAAAACTGTTTTTT; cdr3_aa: CASSPAGGYEKLFF
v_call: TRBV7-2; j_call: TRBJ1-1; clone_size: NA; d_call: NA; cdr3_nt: TGTGCCAGCAGCCCAGGGTGGGCAGCAATGAACACTGAAGCTTTCTTT; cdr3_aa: CASSPGWAAMNTEAFF
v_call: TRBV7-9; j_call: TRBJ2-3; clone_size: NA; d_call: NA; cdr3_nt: TGTGCCAGCCCTCCAGGACGGGGTACTAGCACAGATACGCAGTATTTT; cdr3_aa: CASPPGRGTSTDTQYF
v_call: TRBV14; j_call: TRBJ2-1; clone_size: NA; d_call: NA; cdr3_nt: TGTGCCAGCAGCCAAGATCGGCAGGGAATCCATGAGCAGTTCTTC; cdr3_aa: CASSQDRQGIHEQFF
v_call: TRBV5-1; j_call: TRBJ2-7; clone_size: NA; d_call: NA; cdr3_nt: TGCGCCAGCAGCTCCTTTGTTGGAGGGAGGTCGTCCGAGCAGTACTTC; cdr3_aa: CASSSFVGGRSSEQYF
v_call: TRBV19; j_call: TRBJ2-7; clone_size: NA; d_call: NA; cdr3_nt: TGTGCCAGTAGTGTACAGGGCTCCTACGAGCAGTACTTC; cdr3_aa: CASSVQGSYEQYF
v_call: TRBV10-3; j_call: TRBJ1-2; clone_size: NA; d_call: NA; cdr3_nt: TGTGCCACGGTGACTGACGGCTATGGCTACACCTTC; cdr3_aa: CATVTDGYGYTF
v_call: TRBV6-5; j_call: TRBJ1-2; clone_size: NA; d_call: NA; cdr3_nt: TGTGCCAGCAGGCGAAGGACAGACGATAACTATGGCTACACCTTC; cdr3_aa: CASRRRTDDNYGYTF
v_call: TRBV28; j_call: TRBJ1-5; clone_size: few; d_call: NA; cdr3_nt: TGTGCCAGCACCAGCGGGTGGACCCAACCCCAGCATTTT; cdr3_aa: CASTSGWTQPQHF
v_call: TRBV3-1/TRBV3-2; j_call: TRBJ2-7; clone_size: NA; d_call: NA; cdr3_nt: TGTGCCAGCAGCCAAGAACTAGCCTCCTACGAGCAGTACTTC; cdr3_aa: CASSQELASYEQYF
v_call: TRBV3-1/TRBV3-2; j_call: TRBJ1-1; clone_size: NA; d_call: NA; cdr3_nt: TGTGCCAGCAGCCTAACGAGGAACACTGAAGCTTTCTTT; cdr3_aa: CASSLTRNTEAFF
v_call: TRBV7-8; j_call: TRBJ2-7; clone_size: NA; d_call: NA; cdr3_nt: TGTGCCAGCAGCTTAGTGGGGGCCAGGGGAGACTACGAGCAGTACTTC; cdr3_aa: CASSLVGARGDYEQYF
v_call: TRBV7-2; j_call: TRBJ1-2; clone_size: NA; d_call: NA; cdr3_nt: TGTGCCAGCAGCACAACCCGGGCGGGCTATGGCTACACCTTC; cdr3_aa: CASSTTRAGYGYTF
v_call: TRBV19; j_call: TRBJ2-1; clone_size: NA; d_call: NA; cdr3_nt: TGTGCCAGTAGTCAGGGTTCCTACAATGAGCAGTTCTTC; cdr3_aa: CASSQGSYNEQFF
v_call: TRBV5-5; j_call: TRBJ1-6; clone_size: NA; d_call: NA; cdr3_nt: TGTGCCAGCAGCTTGGCCGGTGGCTCGGGTAATTCACCCCTCCACTTT; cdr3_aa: CASSLAGGSGNSPLHF
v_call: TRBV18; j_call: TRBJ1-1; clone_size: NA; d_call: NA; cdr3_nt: TGTGCCAGCTCACCAGGTTTAATGGGGGGCACTGAAGCTTTCTTT; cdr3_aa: CASSPGLMGGTEAFF
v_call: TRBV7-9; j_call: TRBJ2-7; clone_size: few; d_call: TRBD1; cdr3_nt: TGTGCCAGCAGCTTAGCGGGGACAGGTTTACGCGAGCAGTACTTC; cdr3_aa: CASSLAGTGLREQYF
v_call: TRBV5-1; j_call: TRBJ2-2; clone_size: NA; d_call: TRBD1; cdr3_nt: TGCGCCAGCAGCAGGGACAGGGCAGGCTCCGGGGAGCTGTTTTTT; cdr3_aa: CASSRDRAGSGELFF
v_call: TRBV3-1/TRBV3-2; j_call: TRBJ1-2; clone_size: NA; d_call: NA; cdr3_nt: TGTGCCAGCAGCCAAGTCTTAGCAGGGGCAGACTATGGCTACACCTTC; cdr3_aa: CASSQVLAGADYGYTF
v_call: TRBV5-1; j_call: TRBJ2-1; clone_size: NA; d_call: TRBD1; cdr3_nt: TGCGCCAGCAGCTTGGCTCCAGCGGACAGGGCCAATGAGCAGTTCTTC; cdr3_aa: CASSLAPADRANEQFF
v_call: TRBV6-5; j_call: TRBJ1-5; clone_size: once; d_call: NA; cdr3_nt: TGTGCCAGCAGTTACCCCACTACAGGGAACCAGCCCCAGCATTTT; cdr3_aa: CASSYPTTGNQPQHF
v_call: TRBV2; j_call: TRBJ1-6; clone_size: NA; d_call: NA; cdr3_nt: TGTGCCAGCAGTGAAATCACGAGCTCCTATAATTCACCCCTCCACTTT; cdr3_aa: CASSEITSSYNSPLHF
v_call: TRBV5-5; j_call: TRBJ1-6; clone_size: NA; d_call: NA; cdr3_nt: TGTGCCAGCAGCTTTGCCGGGTTCGATAATTCACCCCTCCACTTT; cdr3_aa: CASSFAGFDNSPLHF